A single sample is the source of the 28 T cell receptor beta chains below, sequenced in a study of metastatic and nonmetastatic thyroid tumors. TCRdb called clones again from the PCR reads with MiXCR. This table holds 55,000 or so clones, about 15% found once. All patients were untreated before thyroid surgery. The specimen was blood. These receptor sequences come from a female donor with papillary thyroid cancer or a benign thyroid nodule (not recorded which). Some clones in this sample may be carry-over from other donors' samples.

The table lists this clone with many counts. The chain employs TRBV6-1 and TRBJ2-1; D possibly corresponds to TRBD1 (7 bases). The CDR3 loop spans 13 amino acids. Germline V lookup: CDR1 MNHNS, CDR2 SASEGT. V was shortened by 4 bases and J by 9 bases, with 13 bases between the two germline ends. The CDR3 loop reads CASSGLGGPEQFF. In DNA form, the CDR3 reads TGTGCCAGCAGTGGACTAGGGGGCCCTGAGCAGTTCTTC.

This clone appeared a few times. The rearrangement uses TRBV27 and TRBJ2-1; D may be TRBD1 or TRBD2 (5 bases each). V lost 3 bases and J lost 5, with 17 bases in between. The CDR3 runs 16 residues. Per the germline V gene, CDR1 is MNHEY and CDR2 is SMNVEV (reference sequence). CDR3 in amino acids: CASSFHSLGVDNEQFF. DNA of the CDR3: TGTGCCAGCAGTTTTCATAGCTTGGGGGTGGACAATGAGCAGTTCTTC.

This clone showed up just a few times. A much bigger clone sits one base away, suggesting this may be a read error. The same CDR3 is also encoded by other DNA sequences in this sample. CDR3 DNA sequence: TGTGCCAGCAGCTTGTTGGTTCCAGGGCGGTCCTACGAGCAGTACTTC. It translates to CASSLLVPGRSYEQYF. The chain carries TRBV5-5 and TRBJ2-7; a possible D gene is TRBD1 (5 bases). V lost 1 base and J 1 base, leaving 15 bases between the germline ends. The length of the CDR3 is 16 residues. Germline CDR1 SGHKS, CDR2 YYEKEE (reference sequence).

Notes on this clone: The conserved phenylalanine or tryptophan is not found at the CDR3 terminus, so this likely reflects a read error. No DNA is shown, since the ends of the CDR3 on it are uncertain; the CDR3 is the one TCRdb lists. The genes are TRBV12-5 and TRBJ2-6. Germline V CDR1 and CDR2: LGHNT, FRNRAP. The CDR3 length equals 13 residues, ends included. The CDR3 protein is CASGLSGANVLTL.

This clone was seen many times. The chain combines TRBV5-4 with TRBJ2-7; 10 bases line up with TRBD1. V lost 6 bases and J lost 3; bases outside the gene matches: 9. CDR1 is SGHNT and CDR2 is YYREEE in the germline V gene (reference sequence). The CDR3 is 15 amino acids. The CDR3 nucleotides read TGTGCCAGCACCGGGGACAGGGGTTGGGGCTACGAGCAGTACTTC. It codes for CASTGDRGWGYEQYF.

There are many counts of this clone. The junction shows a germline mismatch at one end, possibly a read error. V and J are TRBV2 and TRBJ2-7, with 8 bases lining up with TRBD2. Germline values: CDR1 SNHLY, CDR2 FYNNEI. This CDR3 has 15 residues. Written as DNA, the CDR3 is TGTGTCAGCAGTGAAGAAGCGGGGGCTACCTACGAGCAGTACTTC. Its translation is CVSSEEAGATYEQYF. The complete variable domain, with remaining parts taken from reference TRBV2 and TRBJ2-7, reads EPEVTQTPSHQVTQMGQEVILRCVPISNHLYFYWYRQILGQKVEFLVSFYNNEISEKSEIFDDQFSVERPDGSNFTLKIRSTKLEDSAMYFCVSSEEAGATYEQYFGPGTRLTVT.

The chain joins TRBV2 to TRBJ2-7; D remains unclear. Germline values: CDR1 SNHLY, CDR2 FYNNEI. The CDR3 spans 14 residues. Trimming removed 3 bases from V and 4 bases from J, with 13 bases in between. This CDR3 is CASSDTTSWYEQYF. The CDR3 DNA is TGTGCCAGCAGTGACACTACCTCGTGGTACGAGCAGTACTTC. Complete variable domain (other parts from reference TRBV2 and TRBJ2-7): EPEVTQTPSHQVTQMGQEVILRCVPISNHLYFYWYRQILGQKVEFLVSFYNNEISEKSEIFDDQFSVERPDGSNFTLKIRSTKLEDSAMYFCASSDTTSWYEQYFGPGTRLTVT.

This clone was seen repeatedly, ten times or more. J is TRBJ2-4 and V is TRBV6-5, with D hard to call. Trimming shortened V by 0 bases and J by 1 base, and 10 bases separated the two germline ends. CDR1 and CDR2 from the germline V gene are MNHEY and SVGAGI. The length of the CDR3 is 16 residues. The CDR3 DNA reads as TGTGCCAGCAGTTACTCACCTCGCAGGGCCAAAAACATTCAGTACTTC. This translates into CASSYSPRRAKNIQYF.

The CDR3 DNA follows: TGTGCCAGCAGCCCTAGCGGAACCGGGGAGCTGTTTTTT. Translating it yields CASSPSGTGELFF. The chain carries TRBV11-2 and TRBJ2-2; 7 bases are shared with TRBD2. J lost 5 bases, V lost 5 bases, and 2 bases had no gene match. The germline gives CDR1 SGHAT, CDR2 FQNNGV. CDR3 length: 13 amino acids.

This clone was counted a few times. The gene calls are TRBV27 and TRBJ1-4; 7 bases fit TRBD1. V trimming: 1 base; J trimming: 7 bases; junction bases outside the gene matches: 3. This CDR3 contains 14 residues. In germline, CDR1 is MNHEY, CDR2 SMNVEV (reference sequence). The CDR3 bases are TGTGCCAGCAGTTTATGGGGGGACAGTGAAAAACTGTTTTTT. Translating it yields CASSLWGDSEKLFF.

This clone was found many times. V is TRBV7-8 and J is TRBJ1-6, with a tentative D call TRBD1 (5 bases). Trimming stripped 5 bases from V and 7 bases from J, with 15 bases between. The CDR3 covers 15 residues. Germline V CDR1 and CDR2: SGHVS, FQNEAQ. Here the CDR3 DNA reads TGTGCCAGCAGCCCCCAGACGGGGGACAATTCACCCCTCCACTTT. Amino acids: CASSPQTGDNSPLHF.

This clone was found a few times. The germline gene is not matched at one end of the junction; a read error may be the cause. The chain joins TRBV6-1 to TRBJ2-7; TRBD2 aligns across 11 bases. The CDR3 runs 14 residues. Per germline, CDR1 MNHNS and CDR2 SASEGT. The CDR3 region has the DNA TGTGCCAACAGGACAGCTAGCGGGAGGTACGAGCATTACTTC. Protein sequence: CANRTASGRYEHYF.

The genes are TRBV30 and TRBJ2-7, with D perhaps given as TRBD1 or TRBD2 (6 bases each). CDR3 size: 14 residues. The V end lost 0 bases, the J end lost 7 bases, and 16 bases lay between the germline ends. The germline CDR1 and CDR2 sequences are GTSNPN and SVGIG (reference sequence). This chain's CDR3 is CAWSVLLKGGEQYF. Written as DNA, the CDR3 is TGTGCCTGGAGTGTACTACTCAAAGGGGGGGAGCAGTACTTC.

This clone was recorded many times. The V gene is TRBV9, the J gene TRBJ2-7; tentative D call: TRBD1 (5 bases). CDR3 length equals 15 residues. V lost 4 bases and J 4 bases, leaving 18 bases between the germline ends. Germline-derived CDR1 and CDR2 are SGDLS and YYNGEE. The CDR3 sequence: CASSPHDRESYEQYF. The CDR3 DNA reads TGTGCCAGCAGCCCACACGACAGAGAGTCTTACGAGCAGTACTTC.

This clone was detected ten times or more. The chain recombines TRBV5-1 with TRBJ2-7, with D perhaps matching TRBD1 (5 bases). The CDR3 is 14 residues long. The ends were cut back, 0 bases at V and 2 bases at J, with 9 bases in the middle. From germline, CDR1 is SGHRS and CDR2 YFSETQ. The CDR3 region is CASSLEGAAYEQYF. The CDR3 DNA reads TGCGCCAGCAGCTTGGAAGGGGCCGCCTACGAGCAGTACTTC.

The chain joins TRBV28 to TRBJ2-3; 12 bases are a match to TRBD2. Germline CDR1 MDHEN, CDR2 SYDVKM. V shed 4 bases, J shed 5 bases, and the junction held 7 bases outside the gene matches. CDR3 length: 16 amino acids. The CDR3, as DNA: TGTGCCAGCAGTTGGACTAGCGGGATTACTAAAGATACGCAGTATTTT. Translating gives CASSWTSGITKDTQYF.

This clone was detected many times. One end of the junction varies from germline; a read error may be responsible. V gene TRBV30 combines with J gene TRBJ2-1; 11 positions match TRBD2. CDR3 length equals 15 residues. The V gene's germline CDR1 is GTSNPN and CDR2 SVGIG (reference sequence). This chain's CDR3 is CAWRESPGLAEVGLF. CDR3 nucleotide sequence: TGTGCCTGGAGAGAATCGCCGGGACTAGCGGAGGTCGGTCTCTTC.

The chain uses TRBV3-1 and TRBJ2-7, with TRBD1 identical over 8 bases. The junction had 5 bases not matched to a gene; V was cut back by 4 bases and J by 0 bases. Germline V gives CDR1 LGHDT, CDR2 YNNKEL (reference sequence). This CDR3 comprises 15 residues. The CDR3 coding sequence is TGTGCCAGCAGCCTGGGACAGGCTATCTCCTACGAGCAGTACTTC. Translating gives CASSLGQAISYEQYF.

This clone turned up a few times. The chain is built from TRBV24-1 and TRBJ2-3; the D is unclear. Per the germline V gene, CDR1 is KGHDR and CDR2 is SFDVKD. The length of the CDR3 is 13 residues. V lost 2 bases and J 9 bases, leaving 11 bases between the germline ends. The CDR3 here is CATSDSWSWTQYF. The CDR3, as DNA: TGTGCCACCAGTGATTCTTGGAGTTGGACGCAGTATTTT.

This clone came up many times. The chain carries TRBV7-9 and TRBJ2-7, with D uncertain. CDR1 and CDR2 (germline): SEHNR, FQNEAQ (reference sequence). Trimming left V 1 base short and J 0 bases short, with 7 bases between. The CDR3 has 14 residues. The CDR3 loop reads CASSLGETSYEQYF. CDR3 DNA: TGTGCCAGCAGCTTAGGGGAAACCTCCTACGAGCAGTACTTC.

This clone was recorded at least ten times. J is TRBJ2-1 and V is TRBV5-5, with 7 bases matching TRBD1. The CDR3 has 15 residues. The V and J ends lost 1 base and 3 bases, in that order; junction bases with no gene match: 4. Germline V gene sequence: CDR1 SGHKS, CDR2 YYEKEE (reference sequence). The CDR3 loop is CASSLLRGFYNEQFF. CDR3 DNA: TGTGCCAGCAGCTTGCTCAGGGGGTTCTACAATGAGCAGTTCTTC.

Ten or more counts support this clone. The CDR3, as DNA: TGTGCCAGCAGTTATAGGACAGGCGACACTGAAGCTTTCTTT. Its protein product is CASSYRTGDTEAFF. This sequence joins TRBV5-5 and TRBJ1-1, with TRBD1 matching over 7 bases. The CDR3 runs 14 residues. The J segment lost 3 bases and the V segment lost 5 bases, leaving 7 bases of the junction unmatched. CDR1 is SGHKS, CDR2 YYEKEE, per germline (reference sequence).

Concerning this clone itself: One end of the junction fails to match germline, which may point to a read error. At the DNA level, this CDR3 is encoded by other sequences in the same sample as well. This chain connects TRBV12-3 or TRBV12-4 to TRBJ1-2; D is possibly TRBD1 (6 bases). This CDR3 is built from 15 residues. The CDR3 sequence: CASSSHTGIRYGYTF. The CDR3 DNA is TGTGCCAGCAGTTCACACACAGGGATCCGATATGGCTACACGTTC.

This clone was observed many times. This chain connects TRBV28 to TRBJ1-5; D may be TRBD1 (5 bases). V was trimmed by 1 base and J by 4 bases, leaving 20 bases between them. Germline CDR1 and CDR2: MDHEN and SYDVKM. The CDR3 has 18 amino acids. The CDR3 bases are TGTGCCAGCAGTTTATCCGGACAACTTTGGGACTCGAATCAGCCCCAGCATTTT. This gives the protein CASSLSGQLWDSNQPQHF.

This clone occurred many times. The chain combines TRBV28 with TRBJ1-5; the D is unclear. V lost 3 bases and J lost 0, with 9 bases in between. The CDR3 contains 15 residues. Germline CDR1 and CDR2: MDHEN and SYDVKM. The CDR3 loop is CASSFRRNSNQPQHF. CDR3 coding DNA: TGTGCCAGCAGTTTTCGGCGGAATAGCAATCAGCCCCAGCATTTT.

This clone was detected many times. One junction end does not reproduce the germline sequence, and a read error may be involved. The CDR3 reads CSTRPMGAMDTQYF. Written as DNA, the CDR3 is TGCAGTACTAGACCCATGGGGGCGATGGATACGCAGTATTTT. J is TRBJ2-3 and V is TRBV20-1, with D possibly being TRBD1 (6 bases). The CDR3 runs 14 residues. In germline, CDR1 is DFQATT, CDR2 SNEGSKA (reference sequence).

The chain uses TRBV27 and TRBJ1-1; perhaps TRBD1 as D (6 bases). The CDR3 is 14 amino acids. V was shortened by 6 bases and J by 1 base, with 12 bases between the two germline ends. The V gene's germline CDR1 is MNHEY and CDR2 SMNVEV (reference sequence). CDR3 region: CASRLQGRNTEAFF. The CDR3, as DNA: TGTGCCAGCAGACTGCAGGGGAGGAACACTGAAGCTTTCTTT.

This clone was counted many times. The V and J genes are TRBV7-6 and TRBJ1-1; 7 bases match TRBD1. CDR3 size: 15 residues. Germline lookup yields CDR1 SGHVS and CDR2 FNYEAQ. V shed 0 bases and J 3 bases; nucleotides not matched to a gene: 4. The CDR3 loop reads CASSLATGKDTEAFF. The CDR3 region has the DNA TGTGCCAGCAGCTTAGCGACAGGGAAGGACACTGAAGCTTTCTTT.